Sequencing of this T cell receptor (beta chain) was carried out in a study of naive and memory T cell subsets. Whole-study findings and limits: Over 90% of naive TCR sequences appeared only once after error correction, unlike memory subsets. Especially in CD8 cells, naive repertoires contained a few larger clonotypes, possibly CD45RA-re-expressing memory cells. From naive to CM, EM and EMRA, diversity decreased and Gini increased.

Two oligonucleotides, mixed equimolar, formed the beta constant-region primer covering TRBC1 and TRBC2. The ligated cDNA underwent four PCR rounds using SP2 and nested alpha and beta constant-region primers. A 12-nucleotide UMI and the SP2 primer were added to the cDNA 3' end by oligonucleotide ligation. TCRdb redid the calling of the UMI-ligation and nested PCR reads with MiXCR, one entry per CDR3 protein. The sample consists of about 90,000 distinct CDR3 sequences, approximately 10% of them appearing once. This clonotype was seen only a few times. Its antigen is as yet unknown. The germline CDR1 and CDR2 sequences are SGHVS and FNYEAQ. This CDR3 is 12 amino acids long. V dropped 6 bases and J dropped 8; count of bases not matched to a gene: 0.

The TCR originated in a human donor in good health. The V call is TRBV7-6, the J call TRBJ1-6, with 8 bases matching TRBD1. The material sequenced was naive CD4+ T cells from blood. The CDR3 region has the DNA TGTGCCAGCAGGACAGGGGATTCACCCCTCCACTTT. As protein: CASRTGDSPLHF.